Here is one TCR beta chain with its context. This entry comes from a study of blood T cell repertoires in COVID-19. Whole-study context: Material from acute and convalescent COVID-19 was sourced from the United States, Italy and Spain.

The length of the CDR3 is 18 residues. The V gene end was trimmed by 3 bases and the J gene end by 0 bases; junction bases not matched to a gene: 3. Per the germline V gene, CDR1 is LGHDT and CDR2 is YNNKEL (reference sequence). Per the authors' pipeline: Reference gene primer amplification gave estimated nucleated cell counts. Some clones are missing from TCRdb's copy, which holds only in-frame ones; the method was immunoSEQ multiplex PCR. The V and J calls and the clone size are those of that table, but D and trimming were determined from the DNA. The sample lists fewer than 350,000 clones; about 86% were seen once.

The source of this sequence is a woman aged 55-70 years with active or convalescent COVID-19. The sample consisted of peripheral blood. This chain uses TRBV3-1 (or the pseudogene TRBV3-2) with TRBJ2-4; 15 bases align to TRBD2. CDR3 nucleotide sequence: TGTGCCAGCAGCCATGGACTAGCGGGGGGGATAGCCAAAAACATTCAGTACTTC. Its translation is CASSHGLAGGIAKNIQYF.